This T cell receptor beta chain is from a study of T cells after yellow fever vaccination (dated by TCRdb to between 2018 and 2020). Regarding the research as a whole: The SMART-Seq v4 Ultra Low Input RNA kit was used to prepare libraries from fractions with low cell numbers. To follow T-cell clones before and after both primary and booster YFV17D yellow fever vaccination, bulk TCR alpha and beta repertoires underwent longitudinal sequencing. Blood was collected at multiple timepoints before and after primary and secondary immunization, and bulk PBMC replicates and cell subsets were isolated. Two healthy male donors, one aged 18 to 30 and one aged 30 to 39 years, were included in the cohort.

What the study reported, not specific to this receptor: A small fraction of clonotypes showed up in both the CD4 and CD8 compartments, probably as a result of convergent recombination. The study included only two donors, which limits how far the findings can be generalized. FACS-sorted repertoires could contain abundant contaminating clonotypes from the bulk population, so computational filtering was required. Most clones expanded after primary vaccination (96% of CD4 and roughly 88% of CD8) were re-detected after the booster, suggesting that broad memory maintenance occurred. The secondary T-cell response was weaker than the primary response but faster, peaking on day 5 instead of day 15.

In light of the paper, this sample's treatment or condition label describes: live attenuated yellow fever vaccine strain. A standard Ficoll-Paque protocol was used to isolate PBMCs from peripheral blood. CD4 and CD8 T-cell fractions were isolated with Dynabeads CD4 and CD8 positive selection kits. TriZol was used to extract RNA from bulk PBMCs, from CD4 and CD8 fractions, and from dextramer-positive and dextramer-negative fractions. For sequencing, an Illumina NovaSeq 6000 was employed. TCR cDNA was made using 5'RACE template switching, a step that added a universal primer site and unique molecular identifiers. Priming of cDNA synthesis was performed from both the TCR alpha and TCR beta constant segments. Two PCR steps were used to amplify libraries, with sample barcodes and sequencing adapters being added in the second step. Sequencing of the libraries was done on either Illumina HiSeq 2500 (2x100 bp) or NovaSeq (2x150 bp). The published analysis was carried out like this. Demultiplexing of reads and collapsing into UMI consensus sequences were performed with MIGEC, and V(D)J alignment was carried out with MiXCR. Vaccine-responding clonotypes were defined with edgeR using replicate PBMC samples, requiring FDR below 0.01 and a log2 fold change above 5 up to day 15. Each bulk clonotype was labeled CD4 or CD8 based on which sequenced repertoire, CD4 or CD8, contained the clonotype at higher abundance. TCRdb reworked the public reads: Q25 trimming with fastp, MiXCR clone assembly, productive beta chains retained. Every distinct CDR3 protein forms one entry, paired with its most common genes and DNA. The V and J calls reflect TCRdb's pipeline rather than the authors' work. The sample table lists hundreds of thousands of distinct CDR3 sequences, roughly 5.2% of them with a count of one. More than 3% of the sample comes from the top ten.

As encoded in the germline V gene, CDR1 is SGHTA while CDR2 is FQGNSA. Cut back by 6 bases and 2 bases, the V and J ends lie 6 bases apart. The CDR3, from cysteine to phenylalanine, totals 12 residues. The entry retains the CDR3 DNA only, 36 bases that are in frame from base 1. On this clonotype: Its antigen remains unidentified. No much larger clone is present one base from it, and per-base qualities are unavailable.

The sample was CD4+ T cells sorted from PBMCs, taken on the day of the yellow fever booster vaccination. The source is a man in his late teens or twenties who received the YFV17D yellow fever vaccine. The chain joins TRBV7-2 to TRBJ2-3; the D gene is not confidently resolved. This receptor carries the CDR3 CASRRFTDTQYF. The nucleotide sequence is TGTGCCAGCAGGAGATTCACAGATACGCAGTATTTT.